A selection of T cell receptor beta chains follows, all from one sample in a study of cytomegalovirus exposure and HLA in healthy donors. The table came from immunoSEQ multiplex PCR; TCRdb's copy has only in-frame clones and leaves some out. The sample holds roughly 250,000 clones, approximately 83% seen once. The specimen was PBMCs. The receptors stem from a woman aged 25-40 years in good health and CMV-seropositive. Both conserved end residues are part of each CDR3. Fields, in order: V gene, J gene, D gene, clone size, CDR3 DNA, CDR3 protein. A D gene is named only where the DNA matches it firmly. Part of the rows lack a size; the others show once, few, many or a class for expanded clones.

V: TRBV11-2; J: TRBJ1-1; D: TRBD1; size: NA; DNA: TGTGCCAGCAGTCGGGACAGAAACACTGAAGCTTTCTTT; CDR3: CASSRDRNTEAFF
V: TRBV10-3; J: TRBJ1-2; D: NA; size: few; DNA: TGTGCCATCAGTGCCGACAGTGTCTATGGCTACACCTTC; CDR3: CAISADSVYGYTF
V: TRBV5-1; J: TRBJ1-1; D: NA; size: NA; DNA: TGCGCCAGCAGCTTGGTCTTGCCATCAGACACTGAAGCTTTCTTT; CDR3: CASSLVLPSDTEAFF
V: TRBV7-2; J: TRBJ2-1; D: TRBD2; size: NA; DNA: TGTGCCAGCTCCTCAGCGGGAGAACGTTACAATGAGCAGTTCTTC; CDR3: CASSSAGERYNEQFF
V: TRBV14; J: TRBJ2-7; D: NA; size: NA; DNA: TGTGCCAGCAGCCAGCCGGGAGCCGCGGGTCGCTACGAGCAGTACTTC; CDR3: CASSQPGAAGRYEQYF
V: TRBV7-8; J: TRBJ2-7; D: TRBD2; size: NA; DNA: TGTGCCAGCAGCTTATACCAACTAGCGGGAGGTCCCTACGAGCAGTACTTC; CDR3: CASSLYQLAGGPYEQYF
V: TRBV12-2; J: TRBJ2-2; D: NA; size: NA; DNA: TGTGCAAGTCGCTTAGGAAGAGGGGGTCTCAGGGAGCTGTTTTTT; CDR3: CASRLGRGGLRELFF
V: TRBV5-4; J: TRBJ1-1; D: NA; size: NA; DNA: TGTGCCAGCAGCTTGGGAGGGCGCTCGAACACTGAAGCTTTCTTT; CDR3: CASSLGGRSNTEAFF
V: TRBV5-1; J: TRBJ2-1; D: NA; size: NA; DNA: TGCGCCAGCAGCCATCTAAGAAGCTCCTACAATGAGCAGTTCTTC; CDR3: CASSHLRSSYNEQFF
V: TRBV5-1; J: TRBJ2-7; D: TRBD2; size: NA; DNA: TGCGCCAGCAGCAGTCGGACTAGCGGGAGGGCCGGCTACGAGCAGTACTTC; CDR3: CASSSRTSGRAGYEQYF
V: TRBV7-6; J: TRBJ2-5; D: NA; size: NA; DNA: TGTGCCAGCAGCCTTCAAGAGACCCAGTACTTC; CDR3: CASSLQETQYF
V: TRBV7-9; J: TRBJ2-7; D: TRBD2; size: NA; DNA: TGTGCCAGCAGCTTATATACGGGAGGGGAGCTCAGTACCTACGAGCAGTACTTC; CDR3: CASSLYTGGELSTYEQYF
V: TRBV6-1; J: TRBJ1-2; D: NA; size: NA; DNA: TGTGCCAGCAGTGAAGGAAATAGAGTACCTAACTATGGCTACACCTTC; CDR3: CASSEGNRVPNYGYTF
V: TRBV19; J: TRBJ1-1; D: NA; size: NA; DNA: TGTGCCAGTAGTTCCCGCGAGGGGCCGGGGGTAGGTAGAGCTTTCTTT; CDR3: CASSSREGPGVGRAFF
V: TRBV19; J: TRBJ1-1; D: NA; size: NA; DNA: TGTGCCAGTTCGCTTACCAGGGATGACACTGAAGCTTTCTTT; CDR3: CASSLTRDDTEAFF
V: TRBV5-1; J: TRBJ1-1; D: NA; size: NA; DNA: TGCGCCAGCAGAGGAGATTCCATTATGAACACTGAAGCTTTCTTT; CDR3: CASRGDSIMNTEAFF
V: TRBV5-1; J: TRBJ1-2; D: TRBD1; size: NA; DNA: TGCGCCAGCAGCTTGGCCGGGACAGGGGTAGGCTACACCTTC; CDR3: CASSLAGTGVGYTF
V: TRBV30; J: TRBJ2-3; D: TRBD2; size: NA; DNA: TGTGCCTGGAGTGCCCTAGCGGCGAGCACAGATACGCAGTATTTT; CDR3: CAWSALAASTDTQYF
V: TRBV6-1; J: TRBJ1-2; D: NA; size: NA; DNA: TGTGCCAGCAGCGAAACGGGAGTTCTGGATGGCTACACCTTC; CDR3: CASSETGVLDGYTF
V: TRBV5-8; J: TRBJ2-1; D: NA; size: NA; DNA: TGTGCCAGCAGCTTGTGGGGGCTCTACAATGAGCAGTTCTTC; CDR3: CASSLWGLYNEQFF
V: TRBV5-1; J: TRBJ2-1; D: TRBD2; size: NA; DNA: TGCGCCAGCAGGGCACTAGCGGGAGATCTTGAGCAGTTCTTC; CDR3: CASRALAGDLEQFF
V: TRBV19; J: TRBJ1-2; D: NA; size: once; DNA: TGTGCCAGTAGAAACGAGCGATACTATGGCTACACCTTC; CDR3: CASRNERYYGYTF
V: TRBV5-4; J: TRBJ1-2; D: TRBD1; size: NA; DNA: TGTGCCAGCAGCTCTGGACAGGTCTATGGCTACACCTTC; CDR3: CASSSGQVYGYTF
V: TRBV9; J: TRBJ2-6; D: TRBD1; size: NA; DNA: TGTGCCAGCAGCGTAACCGGGACAGTCTCTGGGGCCAACGTCCTGACTTTC; CDR3: CASSVTGTVSGANVLTF
V: TRBV19; J: TRBJ2-3; D: TRBD2; size: once; DNA: TGTGCCAGTAGTACGCTAGCGGGAAAGGACGGAGATACGCAGTATTTT; CDR3: CASSTLAGKDGDTQYF
V: TRBV25-1; J: TRBJ1-1; D: NA; size: NA; DNA: TGTGCCAGCAGTGAGAACACAGGGGCTTTCTTT; CDR3: CASSENTGAFF